These 30 T cell receptor beta chains originate from one sample sequenced in a study of blood T cell repertoires in COVID-19. Method: immunoSEQ multiplex PCR; TCRdb's copy keeps in-frame clones and lacks some. This table has 200,000 to 300,000 clones, 70% to 85% appearing once. The sequenced sample consisted of peripheral blood. The receptor source for this set is a man between 35 and 55 years old who had recovered from COVID-19.

The J gene is TRBJ2-7, the V gene TRBV11-2, with TRBD1 matching 7 bases. CDR1 and CDR2 from the germline V gene are SGHAT and FQNNGV. The CDR3 loop spans 18 amino acids. The junction had 13 bases not matched to a gene; V was cut back by 2 bases and J by 0 bases. CDR3 bases: TGTGCCAGCAGCTTACGACCGGGACAGTTAAAGGGCTCCTACGAGCAGTACTTC. Protein product: CASSLRPGQLKGSYEQYF.

This sequence joins TRBV4-3 and TRBJ2-5; 8 bases agree with TRBD1. Germline loops: CDR1 LGHNA, CDR2 YSLEER. This CDR3 spans 17 amino acids. V lost 2 bases to trimming and J lost 1 base; unmatched junction nucleotides: 9. The CDR3 here is CASSQYPGGTGQETQYF. The CDR3 DNA reads as TGCGCCAGCAGCCAATACCCAGGGGGCACGGGCCAAGAGACCCAGTACTTC.

This clone was seen only a few times. The chain employs TRBV7-2 and TRBJ2-7, with a weak D call TRBD2 (5 bases). Trimming took 8 bases from V and 4 from J, leaving 21 bases between them. Germline V gene data show CDR1 as SGHTA and CDR2 as FQGNSA. CDR3 length equals 15 residues. The DNA for the CDR3 is TGTGCCAGCTCTACCGTAGCCCGGGGTAGGTACGAGCAGTACTTC. Its translation is CASSTVARGRYEQYF.

The CDR3 loop reads CASRVGGGPGELFF. As DNA, the CDR3 is TGTGCCAGCAGGGTCGGGGGGGGACCCGGGGAGCTGTTTTTT. The chain couples TRBV7-2 to TRBJ2-2; 8 nucleotides match TRBD2. V lost 6 bases and J lost 6; bases outside the gene matches: 6. CDR1 and CDR2 from the germline V gene are SGHTA and FQGNSA. The CDR3 extends over 14 amino acids.

The chain links TRBV30 to TRBJ2-7, with a tentative D call TRBD2 (7 bases). With 4 bases removed from V and 5 bases from J, the gap between germline ends came to 18 bases. Germline-derived CDR1 and CDR2 are GTSNPN and SVGIG (reference sequence). The CDR3 has 14 residues. The CDR3 protein is CAWKGTRGGHEQYF. In nucleotides, the CDR3 is TGTGCCTGGAAAGGAACTAGGGGGGGGCACGAGCAGTACTTC.

The rearrangement uses TRBV6-5 and TRBJ2-2; maybe TRBD2 (6 bases). The ends were cut back, 4 bases at V and 5 bases at J, with 17 bases in the middle. Germline assignment: CDR1 MNHEY and CDR2 SVGAGI. CDR3 size: 16 residues. CDR3: CASSFLPDYRTGELFF. In DNA, the CDR3 is TGTGCCAGCAGTTTCCTCCCGGACTACAGAACCGGGGAGCTGTTTTTT.

V usage is TRBV4-3 and J usage is TRBJ2-3; a weak D match, TRBD2 (5 bases). Trimming removed 4 bases from V and 0 bases from J, with 11 bases in between. The CDR3 is made up of 15 amino acids. The V gene's germline CDR1 is LGHNA and CDR2 YSLEER. The chain's CDR3 is CASSRLTGSTDTQYF. The CDR3 nucleotides are TGCGCCAGCAGCCGCCTAACGGGAAGCACAGATACGCAGTATTTT.

CDR3 amino acids: CASRSYNEQFF. In DNA, the CDR3 is TGTGCCAGTCGTTCCTACAATGAGCAGTTCTTC. The chain employs TRBV3-1 (or the pseudogene TRBV3-2) and TRBJ2-1; D uncertain. The CDR3 loop spans 11 amino acids. Germline CDR1 is LGHDT and CDR2 is YNNKEL (reference sequence). Trimming took off 9 bases at V and 1 base at J, with 4 bases between the two ends.

The V call is TRBV5-1, the J call TRBJ1-5, with 7 bases fitting TRBD1. CDR1 SGHRS and CDR2 YFSETQ come from the germline V gene. The ends lost 4 bases at V and 1 base at J; junction bases unmatched: 2. The CDR3 totals 14 residues. CDR3 region: CASSMGQSNQPQHF. As DNA, the CDR3 is TGCGCCAGCAGCATGGGACAGAGCAATCAGCCCCAGCATTTT. Drawing the rest from reference TRBV5-1 and TRBJ1-5, the complete variable domain is KAGVTQTPRYLIKTRGQQVTLSCSPISGHRSVSWYQQTPGQGLQFLFEYFSETQRNKGNFPGRFSGRQFSNSRSEMNVSTLELGDSALYLCASSMGQSNQPQHFGDGTRLSIL.

This chain uses TRBV7-2 with TRBJ2-2; D unclear. The CDR3 has 12 amino acids. The germline V gene encodes CDR1 SGHTA and CDR2 FQGNSA. Trimming left V 4 bases short and J 7 bases short, with 7 bases between. This CDR3 reads CASSSSHGELFF. For the CDR3, the DNA is TGTGCCAGCAGCTCTAGTCACGGGGAGCTGTTTTTT.

The gene calls are TRBV7-2 and TRBJ2-1, with TRBD2 matching over 7 bases. Germline lookup yields CDR1 SGHTA and CDR2 FQGNSA. Unmatched junction bases numbered 3, after V lost 0 bases and J lost 10 bases. This CDR3 comprises 13 residues. The CDR3 DNA sequence: TGTGCCAGCAGCTTAGCCACTAGCGTCGAGCAGTTCTTC. Its protein product is CASSLATSVEQFF.

The rearrangement uses TRBV10-3 and TRBJ1-1; tentative D call: TRBD1 (5 bases). Germline loops: CDR1 ENHRY, CDR2 SYGVKD. This CDR3 has 13 amino acids. V was cut by 0 bases and J by 5 bases, with 7 bases left in between. CDR3 coding DNA: TGTGCCATCAGTGAGTCAGGGGTGACTGAAGCTTTCTTT. This codes for CAISESGVTEAFF.

A note on this clone: This CDR3 is also generated by other DNA sequences in the sample. The chain has TRBV7-2 and TRBJ2-3; D not resolved. Deletions cut 2 bases from V and 1 base from J, with 4 bases between. The V gene's germline CDR1 is SGHTA and CDR2 FQGNSA. CDR3 size: 13 residues. CDR3 loop: CASSLTGTDTQYF. The CDR3 DNA reads TGTGCCAGCAGCTTAACTGGCACAGATACGCAGTATTTT. The variable domain in full, with the rest retrieved from reference TRBV7-2 and TRBJ2-3, is GAGVSQSPSNKVTEKGKDVELRCDPISGHTALYWYRQSLGQGLEFLIYFQGNSAPDKSGLPSDRFSAERTGGSVSTLTIQRTQQEDSAVYLCASSLTGTDTQYFGPGTRLTVL.

V gene TRBV5-1 combines with J gene TRBJ2-1, with a tentative D call TRBD1 (6 bases). With 5 bases removed from V and 4 bases from J, the gap between germline ends came to 16 bases. Germline V lookup: CDR1 SGHRS, CDR2 YFSETQ. The CDR3 has 15 amino acids. In DNA, the CDR3 is TGCGCCAGCAGGAAAAGTTGGGACATTTACAATGAGCAGTTCTTC. This sequence encodes CASRKSWDIYNEQFF.

The table lists this clone with a count of one. This CDR3 is CASGLGGGVAGNTIYF. CDR3 nucleotides: TGTGCTAGTGGTTTGGGAGGAGGGGTCGCTGGAAACACCATATATTTT. The chain combines TRBV12-5 with TRBJ1-3, with D possibly being TRBD1 (5 bases). This CDR3 is 16 amino acids long. Per germline, CDR1 LGHNT and CDR2 FRNRAP. The ends were cut back, 1 base at V and 2 bases at J, with 12 bases in the middle.

This rearrangement joins TRBV24-1 to TRBJ2-2; weak D call: TRBD2 (5 bases). The CDR3 sequence is 13 residues long. V lost 4 bases, J lost 4 bases, and 6 bases lay in between. Germline V gene lookup returns CDR1 KGHDR and CDR2 SFDVKD. CDR3 sequence reads: CATSEGSTGELFF. The CDR3 DNA reads TGTGCCACCAGTGAGGGGAGCACCGGGGAGCTGTTTTTT.

The gene calls are TRBV2 and TRBJ2-3, with 10 bases that match TRBD2. The V gene end was trimmed by 3 bases and the J gene end by 1 base; junction bases not matched to a gene: 4. The CDR3 spans 16 residues. Germline V gene lookup returns CDR1 SNHLY and CDR2 FYNNEI. The CDR3 DNA reads TGTGCCAGCAGTGAGGAAGGACTAGCGGGCACAGATACGCAGTATTTT. Protein: CASSEEGLAGTDTQYF.

The chain is built from TRBV5-6 and TRBJ2-7; a weak D match, TRBD1 (6 bases). CDR1 and CDR2 (germline): SGHDT, YYEEEE. The CDR3 is made up of 14 amino acids. Trimming left V 3 bases short and J 3 bases short, with 13 bases between. The CDR3 DNA reads as TGTGCCAGCAGCTGGGCGGACAGTGTCTACGAGCAGTACTTC. It translates to CASSWADSVYEQYF. Full variable domain (missing parts from reference TRBV5-6 and TRBJ2-7): DAGVTQSPTHLIKTRGQQVTLRCSPKSGHDTVSWYQQALGQGPQFIFQYYEEEERQRGNFPDRFSGHQFPNYSSELNVNALLLGDSALYLCASSWADSVYEQYFGPGTRLTVT.

This clone has only one observation. The chain uses TRBV5-4 and TRBJ1-2, with D tentatively TRBD1 (6 bases). The CDR3 totals 15 residues. Trimming took off 2 bases at V and 3 bases at J, with 14 bases between the two ends. The germline CDR1 and CDR2 sequences are SGHNT and YYREEE (reference sequence). CDR3 bases: TGTGCCAGCAGCTTCGGGGGGCCCCAGTACTATGGCTACACCTTC. Translating it yields CASSFGGPQYYGYTF.

The V call is TRBV7-9, the J call TRBJ1-1; 7 nucleotides line up with TRBD1. The CDR3 is 13 amino acids. V shed 6 bases and J 6 bases; nucleotides not matched to a gene: 7. Germline values: CDR1 SEHNR, CDR2 FQNEAQ (reference sequence). CDR3 bases: TGTGCCAGCAGGCCAGGGGACAGAGCTGAAGCTTTCTTT. Translating it yields CASRPGDRAEAFF. The full variable domain, completed using reference TRBV7-9 and TRBJ1-1, is DTGVSQNPRHKITKRGQNVTFRCDPISEHNRLYWYRQTLGQGPEFLTYFQNEAQLEKSRLLSDRFSAERPKGSFSTLEIQRTEQGDSAMYLCASRPGDRAEAFFGQGTRLTVV.

The chain couples TRBV7-9 to TRBJ2-2; 9 nucleotides match TRBD1. The CDR3 runs 16 residues. Germline trimming cut 5 bases from V and 3 bases from J; bases unmatched to any gene: 7. Germline CDR1 and CDR2: SEHNR and FQNEAQ (reference sequence). The CDR3 reads CASSQGTGRDTGELFF. CDR3 nucleotide sequence: TGTGCCAGCAGCCAGGGGACAGGGCGAGACACCGGGGAGCTGTTTTTT.

This chain links TRBV6-5 with TRBJ1-1, with D unclear. Germline-derived CDR1 and CDR2 are MNHEY and SVGAGI. Trimming removed 6 bases at V and 8 bases at J, with 19 bases between. The CDR3 runs to 14 residues. CDR3: CASSHGLGDAEAFF. CDR3 sequence (DNA): TGTGCCAGCAGCCACGGACTTGGCGATGCGGAAGCTTTCTTT.

The chain carries TRBV7-9 and TRBJ2-3, with D tentatively TRBD1 (7 bases). Between the trimmed V and J ends, which lost 3 bases and 1 base, there was a span of 11 bases. The CDR3 loop spans 15 amino acids. The germline CDR1 and CDR2 sequences are SEHNR and FQNEAQ (reference sequence). CDR3 sequence reads: CASSFARGGTDTQYF. The CDR3 DNA reads TGTGCCAGCAGCTTTGCCAGGGGGGGCACAGATACGCAGTATTTT.

The genes are TRBV6-5 and TRBJ1-5; the match to TRBD1 covers 9 bases. Per germline, CDR1 MNHEY and CDR2 SVGAGI. The trim removed 5 bases at V and 8 bases at J, leaving 10 bases unmatched. The CDR3 is 15 residues long. In DNA form, the CDR3 reads TGTGCCAGCAGTACCAGGACAGGGGATGGAAAGCCCCAGCATTTT. Translating gives CASSTRTGDGKPQHF.

This chain uses TRBV29-1 with TRBJ2-7; weak D call: TRBD1 (5 bases). The CDR3 extends over 14 amino acids. Trimming removed 6 bases from V and 2 bases from J, with 17 bases in between. The germline CDR1 and CDR2 sequences are SQVTM and ANQGSEA. The CDR3 DNA reads TGCAGCGTCGGCCGGACCCAAGGGGCCTACGAGCAGTACTTC. It encodes CSVGRTQGAYEQYF.

The rearrangement uses TRBV7-8 and TRBJ2-7; 10 nucleotides match TRBD1. J gave up 4 bases and V 5 bases, and 17 bases lay outside the gene matches. The V gene's germline CDR1 is SGHVS and CDR2 FQNEAQ. CDR3 length equals 18 residues. Here the CDR3 DNA reads TGTGCCAGCAGCCGCTCTTGGGGACAGGGGATTCTCACATACGAGCAGTACTTC. This translates into CASSRSWGQGILTYEQYF.

The genes are TRBV18 and TRBJ2-3; 12 positions agree with TRBD2. Germline CDR1 and CDR2: KGHSH and LQKENI. The CDR3 loop spans 16 amino acids. The V segment lost 6 bases and the J segment 0 bases; nucleotides outside the gene matches: 4. The chain's CDR3 is CASSPTSGGSTDTQYF. CDR3 DNA sequence: TGTGCCAGCTCCCCCACTAGCGGGGGGAGCACAGATACGCAGTATTTT.

V usage is TRBV6-5 and J usage is TRBJ2-7, with D possibly matching TRBD2 (5 bases). V was cut by 11 bases and J by 0 bases, with 8 bases left in between. The CDR3 contains 11 residues. The germline gives CDR1 MNHEY, CDR2 SVGAGI. The CDR3 sequence: CAEGNSYEQYF. In DNA form, the CDR3 reads TGTGCCGAGGGAAACTCCTACGAGCAGTACTTC.

The chain carries TRBV29-1 and TRBJ1-1; D call uncertain. This CDR3 is 12 amino acids long. From germline, CDR1 is SQVTM and CDR2 ANQGSEA. Trimming stripped 1 base from V and 1 base from J, with 4 bases between. The CDR3 DNA follows: TGCAGCGTTGAAGGGGCGAACACTGAAGCTTTCTTT. Encoded protein: CSVEGANTEAFF.

In DNA, the CDR3 is TGTGCCAGCAGCTTGGGACAGGGTACCAACTATGGCTACACCTTC. It encodes CASSLGQGTNYGYTF. The chain employs TRBV5-4 and TRBJ1-2, with 7 bases matching TRBD1. The CDR3 has 15 amino acids. Germline V CDR1 and CDR2: SGHNT, YYREEE (reference sequence). J was trimmed by 2 bases and V by 0 bases; bases with no gene match: 4.